This T cell receptor beta chain was found in a study of T cells expressing NK-cell markers (dated by TCRdb to 2020 to 2022). Context from the whole study: TCR beta-chain repertoires were profiled in sorted CD3+CD56+NKG2C+, CD3+CD56+NKG2C- and CD3+CD56-NKG2C+ T-cell subsets from several donors. The study sequenced eight donors, all healthy volunteers chosen at random: three men and five women. Sequencing of the libraries produced 2 x 150 bp reads on Illumina HiSeq 2000/2500, MiSeq or NextSeq. Among the eight sequenced donors, seven were HCMV-seropositive and one was HCMV-seronegative. Overall study outcomes, separate from this receptor: In five to seven donors, the dominant CD3+CD56+NKG2C+ clonotypes were found to rank among the top 10 CD8+ clonotypes and to make up roughly 1.0-7.0% of CD8+ T cells. Those dominant clonotypes were again the most abundant among CD3+CD56-NKG2C+ cells in a few donors, at about 28.3-65%. It remained unclear whether the expanded NKG2C-expressing T cell clones were specific for HCMV antigens.

A commercial ELISA kit detecting HCMV-specific IgG in serum was used to determine HCMV serostatus. Peripheral blood mononuclear cells were isolated from blood by Ficoll density gradient centrifugation. The sample was run on an Illumina HiSeq 2000. TCR beta cDNA libraries were prepared using 5'RACE template switching, which introduced a universal primer site and unique molecular identifiers. cDNA synthesis was primed from the TCR beta constant segment, followed by two successive PCR amplification steps. For the original study's pipeline: MIGEC was used to demultiplex reads and group reads by UMI, and MiTCR was used to assemble and quantify clonotypes. Only TCR cDNA sequences supported by at least two reads were kept to exclude erroneous sequences. The tcR package was used for downstream repertoire analysis, and clonotypes were matched across fractions by CDR3 nucleotide sequence plus V segment. VDJmatch was used to annotate antigen specificity against VDJdb, with one amino acid substitution in CDR3 allowed. TCRdb reprocessed the reads into one record per CDR3 protein sequence, lacking DNA. Here the V and J calls rest on TCRdb's processing, not on the authors' analysis. The sample's records list 300,000 to 450,000 distinct CDR3 sequences. Of the sample, around 5.2% is held by the ten largest clones.

The CDR3 sequence holds 15 residues, the cysteine and phenylalanine included. No DNA has been recorded. The germline V gene gives CDR1 as SGHRS and CDR2 as YFSETQ. Regarding this clonotype: Its antigen is not yet known.

The sample taken for sequencing was blood T cells: a sorted CD56 or NKG2C T cell subset, CD4+ or CD8+ T cells, or bulk PBMC T cells (not recorded which). The sequence derives from a man aged 18 to 69 in good health. The rearranged chain carries TRBV5-1 and TRBJ1-6. This receptor has the CDR3 CASSLFPENNSPLHF.